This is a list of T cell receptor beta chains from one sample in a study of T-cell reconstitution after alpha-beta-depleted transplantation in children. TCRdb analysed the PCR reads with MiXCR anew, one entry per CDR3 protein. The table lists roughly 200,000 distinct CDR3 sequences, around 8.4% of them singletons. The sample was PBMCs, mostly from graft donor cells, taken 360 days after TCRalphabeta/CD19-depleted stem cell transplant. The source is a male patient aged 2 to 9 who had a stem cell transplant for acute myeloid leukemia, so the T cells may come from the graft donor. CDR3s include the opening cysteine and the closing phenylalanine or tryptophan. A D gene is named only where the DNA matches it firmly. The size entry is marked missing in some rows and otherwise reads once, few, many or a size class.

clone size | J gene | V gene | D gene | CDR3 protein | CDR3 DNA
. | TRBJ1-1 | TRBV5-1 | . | CASGISVNTEAFF | TGCGCCAGCGGCATATCGGTGAACACTGAAGCTTTCTTT
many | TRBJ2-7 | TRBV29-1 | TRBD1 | CSATRDRYLEQYF | TGCAGCGCCACCCGGGACAGGTATCTAGAGCAGTACTTC
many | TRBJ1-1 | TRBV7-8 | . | CASRRRDMNTEAFF | TGTGCCAGCAGACGCCGGGACATGAACACTGAAGCTTTCTTT
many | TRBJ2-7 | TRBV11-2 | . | CASSPAGQYSYEQYF | TGTGCCAGCAGCCCCGCGGGACAGTATTCCTACGAGCAGTACTTC
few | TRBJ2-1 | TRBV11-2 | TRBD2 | CASSPRGSGGPYYNEQFF | TGTGCCAGCAGCCCCCGGGGTAGCGGGGGCCCATATTACAATGAGCAGTTCTTC
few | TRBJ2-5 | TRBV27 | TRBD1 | CASSRDREKSVGETQYF | TGTGCCAGCAGCCGGGACAGGGAGAAGAGTGTGGGAGAGACCCAGTACTTC
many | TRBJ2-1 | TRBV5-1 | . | CASTSLAYNEQFF | TGCGCCAGCACCAGCCTGGCCTACAATGAGCAGTTCTTC
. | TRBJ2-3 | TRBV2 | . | CASRRPGGKENTQYF | TGTGCCAGCAGACGTCCGGGGGGCAAAGAGAATACGCAGTATTTT
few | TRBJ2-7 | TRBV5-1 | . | CASSTPGVSYEQYF | TGCGCCAGCAGCACCCCGGGAGTGAGCTACGAGCAGTACTTC
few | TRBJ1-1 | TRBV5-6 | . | CASSFFPQDGEAFF | TGTGCCAGCAGCTTCTTCCCCCAGGACGGTGAAGCTTTCTTT
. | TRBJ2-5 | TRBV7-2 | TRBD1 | CASSPLRTGGTQYF | TGTGCCAGCAGTCCTCTTAGGACAGGGGGGACCCAGTACTTC
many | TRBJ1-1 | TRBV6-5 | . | CASSYTLRVATEAFF | TGTGCCAGCAGTTACACCCTCAGGGTGGCCACTGAAGCTTTCTTT
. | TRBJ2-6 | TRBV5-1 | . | CASSLNEHGLRGANVLTF | TGCGCCAGCAGCTTGAACGAACACGGTCTAAGAGGGGCCAACGTCCTGACTTTC
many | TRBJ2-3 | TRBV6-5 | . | CASSYFLGNRQYF | TGTGCCAGCAGTTACTTTTTGGGTAACCGACAGTATTTT
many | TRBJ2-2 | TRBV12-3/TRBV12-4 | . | CASRPAGRGGELFF | TGTGCCAGCAGGCCCGCGGGGCGGGGCGGGGAGCTGTTTTTT
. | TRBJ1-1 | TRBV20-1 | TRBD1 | CSANDRGNLNTEAFF | TGCAGTGCCAACGACAGGGGGAACCTGAACACTGAAGCTTTCTTT
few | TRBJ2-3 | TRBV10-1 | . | CASSELPSTDTQYF | TGCGCCAGCAGTGAACTTCCTAGCACAGATACGCAGTATTTT
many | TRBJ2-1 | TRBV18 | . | CASSPTGDYNEQFF | TGTGCCAGCTCACCCACGGGTGATTACAATGAGCAGTTCTTC
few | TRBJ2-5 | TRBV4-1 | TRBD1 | CASSQADRVGSGQETQYF | TGCGCCAGCAGCCAAGCGGACAGGGTAGGGAGTGGTCAAGAGACCCAGTACTTC
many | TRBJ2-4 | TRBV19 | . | CASSPRGRWNIQYF | TGTGCCAGCTCCCCCCGGGGGCGTTGGAACATTCAGTACTTC
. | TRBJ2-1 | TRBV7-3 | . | CASSFSVYNEQFF | TGTGCCAGCAGCTTTTCAGTCTACAATGAGCAGTTCTTC
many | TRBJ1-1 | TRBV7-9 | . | CASSLAGIGTEAFF | TGTGCCAGCAGCTTAGCAGGGATCGGCACTGAAGCTTTCTTT
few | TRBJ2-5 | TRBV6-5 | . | CASSYSRGQETQYF | TGTGCCAGCAGTTACTCGCGGGGACAAGAGACCCAGTACTTC
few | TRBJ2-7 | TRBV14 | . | CASSPRSGIGLYEQYF | TGTGCCAGCAGCCCACGCTCCGGTATAGGACTCTACGAGCAGTACTTC